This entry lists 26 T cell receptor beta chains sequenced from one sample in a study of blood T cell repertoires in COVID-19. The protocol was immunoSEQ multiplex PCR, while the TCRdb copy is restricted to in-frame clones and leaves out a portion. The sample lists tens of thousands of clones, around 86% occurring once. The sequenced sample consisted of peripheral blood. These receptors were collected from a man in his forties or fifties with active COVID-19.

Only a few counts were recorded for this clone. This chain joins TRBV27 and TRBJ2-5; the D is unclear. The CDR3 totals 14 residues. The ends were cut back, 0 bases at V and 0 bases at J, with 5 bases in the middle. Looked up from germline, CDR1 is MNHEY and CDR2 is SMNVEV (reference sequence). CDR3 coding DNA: TGTGCCAGCAGTTTATCCTCGTACCAAGAGACCCAGTACTTC. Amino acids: CASSLSSYQETQYF.

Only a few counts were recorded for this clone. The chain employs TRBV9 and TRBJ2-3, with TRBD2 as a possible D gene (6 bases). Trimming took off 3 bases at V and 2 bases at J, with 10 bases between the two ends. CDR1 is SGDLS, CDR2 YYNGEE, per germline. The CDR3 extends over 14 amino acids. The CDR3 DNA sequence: TGTGCCAGCAGCGCCGGGGACTTCACAGATACGCAGTATTTT. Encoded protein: CASSAGDFTDTQYF.

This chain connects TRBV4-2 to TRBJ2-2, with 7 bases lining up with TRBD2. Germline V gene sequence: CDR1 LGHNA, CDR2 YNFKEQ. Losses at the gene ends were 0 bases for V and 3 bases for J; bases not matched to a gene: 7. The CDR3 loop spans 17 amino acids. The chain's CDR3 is CASSQESPAGYTGELFF. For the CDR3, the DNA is TGTGCCAGCAGCCAAGAAAGTCCAGCGGGGTACACCGGGGAGCTGTTTTTT.

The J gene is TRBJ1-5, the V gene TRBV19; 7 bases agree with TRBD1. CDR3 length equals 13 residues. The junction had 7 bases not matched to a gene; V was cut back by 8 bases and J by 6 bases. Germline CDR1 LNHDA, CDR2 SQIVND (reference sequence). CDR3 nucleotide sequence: TGTGCCAGTTCCGACAGGGTAGGTCAGCCCCAGCATTTT. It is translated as CASSDRVGQPQHF.

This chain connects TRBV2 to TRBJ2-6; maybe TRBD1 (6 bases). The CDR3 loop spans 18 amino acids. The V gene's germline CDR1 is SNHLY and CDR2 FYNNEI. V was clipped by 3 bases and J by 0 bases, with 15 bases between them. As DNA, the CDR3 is TGTGCCAGCAGTGAGGGGGTTAGAGGGGGCTCTGGGGCCAACGTCCTGACTTTC. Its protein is CASSEGVRGGSGANVLTF.

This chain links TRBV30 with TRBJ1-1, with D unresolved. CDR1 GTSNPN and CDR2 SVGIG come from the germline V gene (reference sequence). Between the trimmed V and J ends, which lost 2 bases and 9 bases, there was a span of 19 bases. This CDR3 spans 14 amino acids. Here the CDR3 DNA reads TGTGCCTGGAGTCCCTCCCCCTTTGGCCTCCAAGCTTTCTTT. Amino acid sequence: CAWSPSPFGLQAFF.

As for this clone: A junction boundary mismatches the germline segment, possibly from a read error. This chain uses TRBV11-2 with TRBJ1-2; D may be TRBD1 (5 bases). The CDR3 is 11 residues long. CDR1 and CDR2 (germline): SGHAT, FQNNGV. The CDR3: CASSAGGSEAF. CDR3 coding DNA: TGTGCCAGCAGCGCCGGGGGTTCTGAGGCCTTC.

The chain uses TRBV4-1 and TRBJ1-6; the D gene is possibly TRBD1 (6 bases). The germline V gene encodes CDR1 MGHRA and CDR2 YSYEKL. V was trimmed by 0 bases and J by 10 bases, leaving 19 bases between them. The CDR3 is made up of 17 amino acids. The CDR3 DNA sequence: TGCGCCAGCAGCCAAGATGACACAGGGCCGTTTCGGTCACCCCTCCACTTT. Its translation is CASSQDDTGPFRSPLHF.

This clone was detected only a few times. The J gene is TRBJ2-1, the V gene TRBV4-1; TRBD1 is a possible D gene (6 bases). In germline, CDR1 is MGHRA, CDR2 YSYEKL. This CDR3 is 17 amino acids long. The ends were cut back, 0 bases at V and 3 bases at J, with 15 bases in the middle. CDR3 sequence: CASSQEFPDRLYNEQFF. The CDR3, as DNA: TGCGCCAGCAGCCAAGAATTCCCGGACAGACTCTACAATGAGCAGTTCTTC.

In nucleotides, the CDR3 is TGTGCCACCAGCAGGTCCGTCGAGTACGAGCAGTACTTC. Translated, it gives CATSRSVEYEQYF. This rearrangement joins TRBV15 to TRBJ2-7; D remains ambiguous. Looked up from germline, CDR1 is LNHNV and CDR2 is YYDKDF (reference sequence). The CDR3 runs to 13 residues. V was shortened by 3 bases and J by 4 bases, with 10 bases between the two germline ends.

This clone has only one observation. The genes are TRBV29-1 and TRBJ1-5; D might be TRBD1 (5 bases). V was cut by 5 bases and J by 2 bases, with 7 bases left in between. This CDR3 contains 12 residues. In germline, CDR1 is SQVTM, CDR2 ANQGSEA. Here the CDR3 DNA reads TGCAGCGTTAAGGGGCGCAATCAGCCCCAGCATTTT. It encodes CSVKGRNQPQHF.

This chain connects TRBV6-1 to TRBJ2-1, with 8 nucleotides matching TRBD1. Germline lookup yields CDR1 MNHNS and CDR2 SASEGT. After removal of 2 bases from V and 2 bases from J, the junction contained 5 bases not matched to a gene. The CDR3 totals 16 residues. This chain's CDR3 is CASSEPPGQAYNEQFF. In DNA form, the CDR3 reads TGTGCCAGCAGTGAACCTCCGGGACAGGCCTACAATGAGCAGTTCTTC.

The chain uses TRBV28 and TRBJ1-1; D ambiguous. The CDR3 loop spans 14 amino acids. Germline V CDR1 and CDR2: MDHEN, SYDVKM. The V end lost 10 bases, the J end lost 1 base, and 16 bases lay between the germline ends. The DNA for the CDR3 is TGTGCCACCTGTTTGAGACAACCGAACACTGAAGCTTTCTTT. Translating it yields CATCLRQPNTEAFF. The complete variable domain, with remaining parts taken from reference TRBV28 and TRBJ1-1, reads DVKVTQSSRYLVKRTGEKVFLECVQDMDHENMFWYRQDPGLGLRLIYFSYDVKMKEKGDIPEGYSVSREKKERFSLILESASTNQTSMYLCATCLRQPNTEAFFGQGTRLTVV.

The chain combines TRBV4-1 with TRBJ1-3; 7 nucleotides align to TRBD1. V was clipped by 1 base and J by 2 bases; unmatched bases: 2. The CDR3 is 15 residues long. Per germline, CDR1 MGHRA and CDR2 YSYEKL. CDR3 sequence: CASSQGQGTGNTIYF. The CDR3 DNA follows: TGCGCCAGCAGCCAAGGACAGGGAACTGGAAACACCATATATTTT.

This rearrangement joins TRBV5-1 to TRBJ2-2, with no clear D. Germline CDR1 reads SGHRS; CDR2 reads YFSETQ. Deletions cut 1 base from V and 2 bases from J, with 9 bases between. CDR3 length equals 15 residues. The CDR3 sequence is CASSLRQDNTGELFF. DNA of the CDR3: TGCGCCAGCAGCTTGAGGCAGGATAACACCGGGGAGCTGTTTTTT.

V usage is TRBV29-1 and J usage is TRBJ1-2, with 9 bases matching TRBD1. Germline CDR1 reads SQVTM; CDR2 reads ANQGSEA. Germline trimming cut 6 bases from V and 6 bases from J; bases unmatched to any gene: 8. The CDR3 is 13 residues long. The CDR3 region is CSVTKGQGHGYTF. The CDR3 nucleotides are TGCAGCGTCACCAAGGGACAGGGCCATGGCTACACCTTC.

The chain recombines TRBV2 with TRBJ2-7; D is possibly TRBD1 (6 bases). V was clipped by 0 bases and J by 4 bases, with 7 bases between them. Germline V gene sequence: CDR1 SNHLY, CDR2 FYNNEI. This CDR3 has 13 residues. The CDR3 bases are TGTGCCAGCAGTGAAGCGACAGGATACGAGCAGTACTTC. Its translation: CASSEATGYEQYF.

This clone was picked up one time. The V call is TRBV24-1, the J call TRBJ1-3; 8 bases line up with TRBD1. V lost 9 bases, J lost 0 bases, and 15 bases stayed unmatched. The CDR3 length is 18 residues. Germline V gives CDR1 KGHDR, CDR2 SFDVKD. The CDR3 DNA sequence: TGTGCCACCGGGGGCACGGACAGGGCAAGGCTCTCTGGAAACACCATATATTTT. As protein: CATGGTDRARLSGNTIYF.

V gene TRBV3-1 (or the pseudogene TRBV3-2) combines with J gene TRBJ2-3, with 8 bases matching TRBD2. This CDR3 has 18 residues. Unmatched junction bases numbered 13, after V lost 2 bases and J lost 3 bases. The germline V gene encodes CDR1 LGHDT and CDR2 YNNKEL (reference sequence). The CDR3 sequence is CASSQMPGTGRVTDTQYF. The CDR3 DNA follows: TGTGCCAGCAGCCAAATGCCGGGGACCGGGAGGGTGACAGATACGCAGTATTTT.

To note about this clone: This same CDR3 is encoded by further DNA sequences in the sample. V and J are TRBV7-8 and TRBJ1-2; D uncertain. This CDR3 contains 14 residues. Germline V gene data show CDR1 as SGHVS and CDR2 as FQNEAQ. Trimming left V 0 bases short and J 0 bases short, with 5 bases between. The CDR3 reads CASSLAETNYGYTF. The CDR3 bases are TGTGCCAGCAGCTTAGCGGAGACTAACTATGGCTACACCTTC.

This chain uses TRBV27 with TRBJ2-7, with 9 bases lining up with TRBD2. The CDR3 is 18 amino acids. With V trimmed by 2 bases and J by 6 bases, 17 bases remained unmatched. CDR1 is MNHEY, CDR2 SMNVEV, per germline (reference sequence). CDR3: CASSLGERLSGRHGEQYF. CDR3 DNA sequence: TGTGCCAGCAGTTTAGGGGAACGATTAAGCGGGAGGCATGGCGAGCAGTACTTC.

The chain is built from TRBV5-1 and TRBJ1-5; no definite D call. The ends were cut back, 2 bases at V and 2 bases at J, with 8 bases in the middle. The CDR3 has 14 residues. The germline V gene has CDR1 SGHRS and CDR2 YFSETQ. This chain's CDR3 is CASSLKPGNQPQHF. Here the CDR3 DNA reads TGCGCCAGCAGCTTAAAGCCGGGCAATCAGCCCCAGCATTTT.

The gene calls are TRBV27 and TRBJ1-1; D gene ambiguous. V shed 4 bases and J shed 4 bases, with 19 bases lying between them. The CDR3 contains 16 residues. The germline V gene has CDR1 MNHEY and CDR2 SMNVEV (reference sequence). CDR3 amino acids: CASSSPLKTRGTEAFF. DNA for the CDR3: TGTGCCAGCAGTTCCCCTCTTAAGACACGGGGCACTGAAGCTTTCTTT.

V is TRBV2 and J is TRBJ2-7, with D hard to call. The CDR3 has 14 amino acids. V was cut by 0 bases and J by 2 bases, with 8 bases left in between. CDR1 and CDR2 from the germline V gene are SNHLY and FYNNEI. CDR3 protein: CASSEAHGPYEQYF. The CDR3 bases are TGTGCCAGCAGTGAAGCGCACGGTCCCTACGAGCAGTACTTC.

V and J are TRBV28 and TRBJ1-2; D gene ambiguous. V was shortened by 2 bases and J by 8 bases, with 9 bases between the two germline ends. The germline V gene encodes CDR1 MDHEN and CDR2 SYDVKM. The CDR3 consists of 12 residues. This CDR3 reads CASSLEARGYTF. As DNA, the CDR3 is TGTGCCAGCAGTTTAGAGGCTCGGGGCTACACCTTC.

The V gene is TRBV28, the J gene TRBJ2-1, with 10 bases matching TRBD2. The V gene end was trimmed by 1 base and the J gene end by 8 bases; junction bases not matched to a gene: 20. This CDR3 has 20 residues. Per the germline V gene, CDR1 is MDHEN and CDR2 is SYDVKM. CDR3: CASSLSIRPAHSGRIYEQFF. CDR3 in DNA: TGTGCCAGCAGTTTATCTATCCGGCCGGCCCATAGCGGGAGGATCTATGAGCAGTTCTTC.